The 28 T cell receptor beta chains below come from one sample, sequenced in a study of control samples from healthy donors and cancer patients. TCRdb's copy holds only in-frame clones and misses some; the assay was immunoSEQ multiplex PCR. The sample lists just over 80,000 clones; around 94% were seen once. Sequencing input: blood. The receptors were sampled from a woman aged 18-30 years in good health.

This clone was observed once. This CDR3 is CASSIDRDRGSTEAFF. As DNA, the CDR3 is TGTGCCAGTAGTATAGATCGCGACAGGGGATCCACTGAAGCTTTCTTT. The chain links TRBV19 to TRBJ1-1; 8 bases fit TRBD1. Germline V gene data show CDR1 as LNHDA and CDR2 as SQIVND (reference sequence). V lost 0 bases and J lost 4; bases outside the gene matches: 7. The CDR3 is 16 amino acids.

The chain joins TRBV29-1 to TRBJ1-2; tentative D call: TRBD1 (6 bases). The ends were cut back, 6 bases at V and 4 bases at J, with 18 bases in the middle. Germline values: CDR1 SQVTM, CDR2 ANQGSEA. This CDR3 is built from 14 residues. As DNA, the CDR3 is TGCAGCGTCATTACAGGGACCACATTCTATGGCTACACCTTC. Encoded protein: CSVITGTTFYGYTF. The full variable domain, rest sourced from reference TRBV29-1 and TRBJ1-2, is SAVISQKPSRDICQRGTSLTIQCQVDSQVTMMFWYRQQPGQSLTLIATANQGSEATYESGFVIDKFPISRPNLTFSTLTVSNMSPEDSSIYLCSVITGTTFYGYTFGSGTRLTVV.

V gene TRBV7-3 combines with J gene TRBJ1-1; 7 bases align to TRBD1. Trimming at V came to 2 bases and at J to 3 bases, leaving 6 bases not matched to a gene. Looked up from germline, CDR1 is SGHTA and CDR2 is FQGTGA. CDR3 size: 15 residues. Written as DNA, the CDR3 is TGTGCCAGCAGCTTACTAGGGGGCGGGTACACTGAAGCTTTCTTT. It encodes CASSLLGGGYTEAFF.

The V and J genes are TRBV28 and TRBJ1-2; the match to TRBD1 covers 8 bases. The CDR3 sequence is 14 residues long. Per the germline V gene, CDR1 is MDHEN and CDR2 is SYDVKM. Trimming removed 6 bases from V and 1 base from J; junction bases left unmatched: 4. In DNA form, the CDR3 reads TGTGCCAGCAGCACAGGGGGTGATAACTATGGCTACACCTTC. This sequence encodes CASSTGGDNYGYTF.

This clone was counted once. V is TRBV5-1 and J is TRBJ1-1; no clear D. This CDR3 comprises 15 residues. V was cut by 6 bases and J by 0 bases, with 15 bases left in between. The germline V gene has CDR1 SGHRS and CDR2 YFSETQ. The CDR3 DNA sequence: TGCGCCAGCACCCGCCTAGGGAACATGAACACTGAAGCTTTCTTT. Residues: CASTRLGNMNTEAFF. Full variable domain (outside the CDR3, taken from reference TRBV5-1 and TRBJ1-1): KAGVTQTPRYLIKTRGQQVTLSCSPISGHRSVSWYQQTPGQGLQFLFEYFSETQRNKGNFPGRFSGRQFSNSRSEMNVSTLELGDSALYLCASTRLGNMNTEAFFGQGTRLTVV.

This clone has a single count. V is TRBV7-2 and J is TRBJ1-6; D is possibly TRBD1 (6 bases). The V end lost 4 bases, the J end lost 2 bases, and 9 bases lay between the germline ends. The CDR3 runs to 15 residues. Germline CDR1 is SGHTA and CDR2 is FQGNSA. In DNA, the CDR3 is TGTGCCAGCAGCTCCAGGGGCGCCTATAATTCACCCCTCCACTTT. Translating gives CASSSRGAYNSPLHF. Full variable domain (outside the CDR3, taken from reference TRBV7-2 and TRBJ1-6): GAGVSQSPSNKVTEKGKDVELRCDPISGHTALYWYRQSLGQGLEFLIYFQGNSAPDKSGLPSDRFSAERTGGSVSTLTIQRTQQEDSAVYLCASSSRGAYNSPLHFGNGTRLTVT.

The chain has TRBV27 and TRBJ1-6, with a possible D match to TRBD1 (5 bases). V was trimmed by 5 bases and J by 8 bases, leaving 10 bases between them. The CDR3 has 13 amino acids. Germline loops: CDR1 MNHEY, CDR2 SMNVEV (reference sequence). The DNA for the CDR3 is TGTGCCAGCAGTCCCAGGGATTATTCACCCCTCCACTTT. It is translated as CASSPRDYSPLHF.

The CDR3 bases are TGTGCCAGTAGTATGACAGGTCCAAGGGTGAACACTGAAGCTTTCTTT. Its protein is CASSMTGPRVNTEAFF. V and J are TRBV19 and TRBJ1-1, with D tentatively TRBD1 (6 bases). The CDR3 is made up of 16 amino acids. Germline V gives CDR1 LNHDA, CDR2 SQIVND (reference sequence). V was trimmed by 3 bases and J by 0 bases, leaving 14 bases between them.

This chain connects TRBV11-2 to TRBJ2-7; D remains ambiguous. CDR3 size: 13 residues. Germline loops: CDR1 SGHAT, CDR2 FQNNGV. Deletions cut 6 bases from V and 2 bases from J, with 11 bases between. CDR3 amino acids: CASSKIGAYEQYF. CDR3 bases: TGTGCCAGCAGTAAGATAGGCGCCTACGAGCAGTACTTC.

The V call is TRBV5-1, the J call TRBJ1-1; D may be TRBD1 (5 bases). The CDR3 runs 14 residues. Germline CDR1 reads SGHRS; CDR2 reads YFSETQ. V lost 3 bases and J 1 base, leaving 10 bases between the germline ends. The CDR3 DNA reads as TGCGCCAGCAGCTCCCAGGGCGGGAACACTGAAGCTTTCTTT. It yields the protein CASSSQGGNTEAFF.

The V and J genes are TRBV10-2 and TRBJ2-2; D possibly corresponds to TRBD2 (6 bases). CDR1 and CDR2 (germline): WSHSY, SAAADI. Deletions cut 7 bases from V and 8 bases from J, with 17 bases between. This CDR3 has 14 residues. The DNA of the CDR3 is TGCGCCAGCAAGAAGGGACTCCTCCTAGGGGAGCTGTTTTTT. Translating gives CASKKGLLLGELFF.

The chain couples TRBV2 to TRBJ2-7; 8 nucleotides align to TRBD2. The CDR3 consists of 14 residues. Germline V CDR1 and CDR2: SNHLY, FYNNEI. J lost 2 bases, V lost 7 bases, and 7 bases had no gene match. In DNA, the CDR3 is TGTGCCAGCACAGCTAACGGGGGGGCCTACGAGCAGTACTTC. Protein product: CASTANGGAYEQYF. Supplemented by reference TRBV2 and TRBJ2-7, the full variable domain reads EPEVTQTPSHQVTQMGQEVILRCVPISNHLYFYWYRQILGQKVEFLVSFYNNEISEKSEIFDDQFSVERPDGSNFTLKIRSTKLEDSAMYFCASTANGGAYEQYFGPGTRLTVT.

The chain couples TRBV20-1 to TRBJ2-4; no reliable D call. Germline CDR1 DFQATT, CDR2 SNEGSKA (reference sequence). This CDR3 is built from 16 residues. V gave up 3 bases and J gave up 0 bases, with 15 bases separating them. The CDR3 loop reads CSASRAGSLAKNIQYF. CDR3 bases: TGCAGTGCTAGTCGGGCCGGGTCCCTAGCCAAAAACATTCAGTACTTC.

Only one count was recorded for this clone. V and J are TRBV5-4 and TRBJ1-6; 9 nucleotides align to TRBD1. Germline lookup yields CDR1 SGHNT and CDR2 YYREEE (reference sequence). J lost 5 bases, V lost 4 bases, and 7 bases had no gene match. This CDR3 comprises 16 residues. CDR3 protein: CASSAAGQGNNSPLHF. In DNA form, the CDR3 reads TGTGCCAGCAGCGCCGCCGGACAGGGGAATAATTCACCCCTCCACTTT. Looking up the rest from reference TRBV5-4 and TRBJ1-6 gives the full variable domain: ETGVTQSPTHLIKTRGQQVTLRCSSQSGHNTVSWYQQALGQGPQFIFQYYREEENGRGNFPPRFSGLQFPNYSSELNVNALELDDSALYLCASSAAGQGNNSPLHFGNGTRLTVT.

This clone was seen just once. The chain combines TRBV5-4 with TRBJ2-1; tentative D call: TRBD2 (6 bases). The CDR3 runs to 12 residues. The germline V and J ends were trimmed by 3 bases and 10 bases, with 11 bases remaining between them. Germline V gene lookup returns CDR1 SGHNT and CDR2 YYREEE (reference sequence). CDR3 loop: CASSSGVEEQFF. The CDR3 DNA follows: TGTGCCAGCAGCTCGGGGGTTGAGGAGCAGTTCTTC.

The J gene is TRBJ2-5, the V gene TRBV5-8, with a weak D call TRBD2 (5 bases). There are 14 residues in the CDR3. V lost 4 bases, J lost 5 bases, and 15 bases lay in between. Germline-derived CDR1 and CDR2 are SGHTS and YDEGEE. The CDR3 here is CASSPASGWETQYF. The CDR3 DNA sequence: TGTGCCAGCAGCCCGGCGTCGGGGTGGGAGACCCAGTACTTC.

The rearrangement joins TRBV4-3 to TRBJ2-7; TRBD2 matches 7 bases. The CDR3 is made up of 16 amino acids. The V segment lost 1 base and the J segment 0 bases; nucleotides outside the gene matches: 6. Germline lookup yields CDR1 LGHNA and CDR2 YSLEER. CDR3 sequence reads: CASSQGLGGSSYEQYF. The CDR3 DNA is TGCGCCAGCAGCCAAGGGCTGGGAGGGAGCTCCTACGAGCAGTACTTC.

This clone has only one observation. V and J are TRBV13 and TRBJ1-2; no clear D gene. The germline gives CDR1 PRHDT, CDR2 FYEKMQ (reference sequence). V lost 1 base to trimming and J lost 6 bases, with 12 bases between them. The CDR3 has 14 residues. For the CDR3, the DNA is TGTGCCAGCAGCTTAGAACTCCGGGGAGATGGCTACACCTTC. Residues: CASSLELRGDGYTF.

The gene calls are TRBV6-5 and TRBJ1-2; unclear D gene. The germline V and J ends were trimmed by 6 bases and 8 bases, with 16 bases remaining between them. Germline V gives CDR1 MNHEY, CDR2 SVGAGI. There are 13 residues in the CDR3. The CDR3 here is CASRADLKDGYTF. DNA of the CDR3: TGTGCCAGCAGAGCCGATTTAAAGGACGGCTACACCTTC.

CDR3 sequence (DNA): TGTGCCAGCAGTTTCCCACAGGGGGCGGCCAAAAACATTCAGTACTTC. This encodes CASSFPQGAAKNIQYF. The chain links TRBV28 to TRBJ2-4, with TRBD1 matching 9 bases. CDR3 length equals 16 residues. From germline, CDR1 is MDHEN and CDR2 SYDVKM. With V trimmed by 3 bases and J by 1 base, 4 bases remained unmatched.

The V call is TRBV4-2, the J call TRBJ2-7; D not resolved. The ends were cut back, 4 bases at V and 0 bases at J, with 7 bases in the middle. Germline loops: CDR1 LGHNA, CDR2 YNFKEQ. The CDR3 length is 13 residues. The CDR3 reads CASSLELSYEQYF. The CDR3 DNA reads as TGTGCCAGCAGCCTCGAACTCTCCTACGAGCAGTACTTC.

This clone was recorded once. The gene calls are TRBV5-6 and TRBJ2-7; D call uncertain. CDR3 length equals 13 residues. Trimming pared 4 bases from V and 3 bases from J, leaving 11 bases between. Germline V gene lookup returns CDR1 SGHDT and CDR2 YYEEEE. The CDR3 loop is CASSPGLGYEQYF. The CDR3 coding sequence is TGTGCCAGCAGCCCTGGTCTGGGCTACGAGCAGTACTTC.

CDR3 nucleotide sequence: TGTGCCAGCAGCTTCGACAGAATGGGCAATCAGCCCCAGCATTTT. As protein: CASSFDRMGNQPQHF. The rearrangement uses TRBV7-8 and TRBJ1-5; D possibly corresponds to TRBD1 (5 bases). The CDR3 spans 15 residues. In germline, CDR1 is SGHVS, CDR2 FQNEAQ. The V end was cut by 3 bases, the J end by 2 bases, with 11 bases between.

This rearrangement joins TRBV4-3 to TRBJ2-1; D gene unclear. Trimming left V 0 bases short and J 0 bases short, with 6 bases between. This CDR3 is 15 amino acids long. Germline CDR1 and CDR2: LGHNA and YSLEER. CDR3 sequence reads: CASSQDTSSYNEQFF. The DNA of the CDR3 is TGCGCCAGCAGCCAAGATACAAGCTCCTACAATGAGCAGTTCTTC.

CDR3 in amino acids: CASSWTGVSQPQHF. CDR3 nucleotide sequence: TGTGCCAGCAGTTGGACAGGGGTAAGTCAGCCCCAGCATTTT. The gene calls are TRBV28 and TRBJ1-5; 9 bases align to TRBD1. Germline V CDR1 and CDR2: MDHEN, SYDVKM. The CDR3 contains 14 residues. The junction had 4 bases not matched to a gene; V was cut back by 4 bases and J by 6 bases. The full variable domain, its missing parts supplied by reference TRBV28 and TRBJ1-5, is DVKVTQSSRYLVKRTGEKVFLECVQDMDHENMFWYRQDPGLGLRLIYFSYDVKMKEKGDIPEGYSVSREKKERFSLILESASTNQTSMYLCASSWTGVSQPQHFGDGTRLSIL.

The chain is built from TRBV28 and TRBJ1-6; no definite D call. V lost 7 bases and J lost 5, with 12 bases in between. CDR1 is MDHEN, CDR2 SYDVKM, per germline. This CDR3 spans 14 amino acids. In nucleotides, the CDR3 is TGTGCCAGCACCCCCTATCGGGATAATTCACCCCTCCACTTT. It specifies CASTPYRDNSPLHF.

V and J are TRBV27 and TRBJ1-2, with a weak D call TRBD1 (6 bases). The CDR3 totals 14 residues. The germline V gene has CDR1 MNHEY and CDR2 SMNVEV (reference sequence). Deletions cut 2 bases from V and 5 bases from J, with 12 bases between. In DNA, the CDR3 is TGTGCCAGCAGTTTAATGGGTCAGGGGTATGGCTACACCTTC. As protein: CASSLMGQGYGYTF.

The J gene is TRBJ1-1, the V gene TRBV4-1, with TRBD1 matching over 7 bases. This CDR3 is built from 17 residues. CDR1 is MGHRA and CDR2 is YSYEKL in the germline V gene. After removal of 1 base from V and 2 bases from J, the junction contained 10 bases not matched to a gene. The CDR3 reads CASSQVITGTVNTEAFF. The CDR3 nucleotides are TGCGCCAGCAGCCAAGTGATAACCGGGACAGTCAACACTGAAGCTTTCTTT.